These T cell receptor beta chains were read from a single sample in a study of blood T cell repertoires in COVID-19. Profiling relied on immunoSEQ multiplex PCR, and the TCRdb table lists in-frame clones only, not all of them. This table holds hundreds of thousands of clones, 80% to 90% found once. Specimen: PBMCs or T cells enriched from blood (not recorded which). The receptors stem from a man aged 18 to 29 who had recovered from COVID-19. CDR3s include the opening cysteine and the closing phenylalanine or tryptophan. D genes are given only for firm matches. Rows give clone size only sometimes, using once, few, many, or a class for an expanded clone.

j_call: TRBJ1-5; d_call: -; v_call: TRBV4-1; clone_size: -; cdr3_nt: TGCGCCAGCAGCCTCTGGGCACCCTTGATGCCCCAGCATTTT; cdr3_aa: CASSLWAPLMPQHF
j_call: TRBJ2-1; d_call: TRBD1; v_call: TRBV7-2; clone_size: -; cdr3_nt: TGTGCCAGCAGCTTCTCTCCGGGGGACAGGGGGTACAATGAGCAGTTCTTC; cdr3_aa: CASSFSPGDRGYNEQFF
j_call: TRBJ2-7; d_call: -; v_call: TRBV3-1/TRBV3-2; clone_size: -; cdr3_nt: TGTGCCAGCAGCCAAGATAGCCTAGCGTTAACCTCCTACGAGCAGTACTTC; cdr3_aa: CASSQDSLALTSYEQYF
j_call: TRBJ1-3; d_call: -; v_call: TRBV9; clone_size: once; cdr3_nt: TGTGCCAGCAGCGCCTACGACGGGGGTTTAGGAAACACCATATATTTT; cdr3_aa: CASSAYDGGLGNTIYF
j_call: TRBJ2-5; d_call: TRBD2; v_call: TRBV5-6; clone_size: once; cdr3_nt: TGTGCCAGCAGCTTGAGACTAGCGGGGATAGAGACCCAGTACTTC; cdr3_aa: CASSLRLAGIETQYF
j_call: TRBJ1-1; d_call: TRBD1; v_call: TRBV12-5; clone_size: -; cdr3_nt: TGTGCTAGTGGCCTAGGGGGCTTGGGCACTGAAGCTTTCTTT; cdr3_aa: CASGLGGLGTEAFF
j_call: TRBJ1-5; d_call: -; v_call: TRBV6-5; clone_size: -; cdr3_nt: TGTGCCAGCAGTTACTCGACAAGGCAGCCCCAGCATTTT; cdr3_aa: CASSYSTRQPQHF
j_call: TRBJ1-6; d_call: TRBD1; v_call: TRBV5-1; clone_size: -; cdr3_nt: TGCGCCAGCAGCTTGGTTGGACAGGGAACCAACTATAATTCACCCCTCCACTTT; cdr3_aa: CASSLVGQGTNYNSPLHF
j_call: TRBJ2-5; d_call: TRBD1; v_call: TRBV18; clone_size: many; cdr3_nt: TGTGCCAGCTCACTTGGACAGGTCCGTGGGCAAGAGACCCAGTACTTC; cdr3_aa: CASSLGQVRGQETQYF
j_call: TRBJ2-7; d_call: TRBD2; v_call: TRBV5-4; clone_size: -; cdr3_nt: TGTGCCAGCAGCCTGAGCGGGGGAGGATACGAGCAGTACTTC; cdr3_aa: CASSLSGGGYEQYF
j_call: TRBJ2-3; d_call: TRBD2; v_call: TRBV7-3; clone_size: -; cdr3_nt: TGTGCCAGCAGCTCGACTAGCGGGACGGCAGATACGCAGTATTTT; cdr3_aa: CASSSTSGTADTQYF
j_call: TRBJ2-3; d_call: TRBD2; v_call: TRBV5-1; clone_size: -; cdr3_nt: TGCGCCAGCAGCTTCGGGGCGGGAGAAGCTACGCAGTATTTT; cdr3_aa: CASSFGAGEATQYF
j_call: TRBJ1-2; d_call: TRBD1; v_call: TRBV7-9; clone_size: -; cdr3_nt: TGTGCCAGCAGCCCGGGACAGGAGAATGGCTACACCTTC; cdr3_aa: CASSPGQENGYTF
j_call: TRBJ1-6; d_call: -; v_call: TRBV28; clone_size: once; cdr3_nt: TGTGCCAGCAGTTTCCCCCCTAACGATAATTCACCCCTCCACTTT; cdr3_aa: CASSFPPNDNSPLHF
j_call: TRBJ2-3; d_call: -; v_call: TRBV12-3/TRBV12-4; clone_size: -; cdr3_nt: TGTGCCACGCACAGGGATGGAACAGATACGCAGTATTTT; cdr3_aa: CATHRDGTDTQYF
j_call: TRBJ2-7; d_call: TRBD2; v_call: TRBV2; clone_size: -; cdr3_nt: TGTGCCAGGGGGATACTGATTGCGGGAGGAGTCTACGAGCAGTACTTC; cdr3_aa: CARGILIAGGVYEQYF
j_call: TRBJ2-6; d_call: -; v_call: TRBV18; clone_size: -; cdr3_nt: TGTGCCAGCTCACCACGGGGGCACTCTGGGGCCAACGTCCTGACTTTC; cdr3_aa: CASSPRGHSGANVLTF
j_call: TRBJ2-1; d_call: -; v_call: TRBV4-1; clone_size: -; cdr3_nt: TGCGCCAGCAGCCAAGAGGTAGGGTTGTGGGGGGCCTACAATGAGCAGTTCTTC; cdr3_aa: CASSQEVGLWGAYNEQFF
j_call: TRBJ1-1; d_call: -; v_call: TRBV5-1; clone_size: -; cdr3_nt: TGCGCCAGCAGCTTGTCCGGAGAATCGAACACTGAAGCTTTCTTT; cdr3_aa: CASSLSGESNTEAFF
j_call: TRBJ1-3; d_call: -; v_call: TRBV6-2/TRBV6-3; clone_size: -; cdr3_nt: TGTGCCAGCAGTTCCACACAGGGTGGACGAAACACCATATATTTT; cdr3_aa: CASSSTQGGRNTIYF
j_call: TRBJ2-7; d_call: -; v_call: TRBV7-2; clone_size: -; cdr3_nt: TGTGCCAGCAGCTTAGAAGGACAGATATACGAGCAGTACTTC; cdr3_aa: CASSLEGQIYEQYF
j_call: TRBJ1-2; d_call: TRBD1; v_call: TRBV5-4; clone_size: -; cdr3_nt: TGTGCCAGCAGCTTGGAGACAGGGAAATATGGCTACACCTTC; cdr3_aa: CASSLETGKYGYTF
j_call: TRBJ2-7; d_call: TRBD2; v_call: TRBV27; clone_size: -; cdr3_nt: TGTGCCAGCAGTTTATCGAAAGCGGGGGGCACCTACGAGCAGTACTTC; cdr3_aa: CASSLSKAGGTYEQYF
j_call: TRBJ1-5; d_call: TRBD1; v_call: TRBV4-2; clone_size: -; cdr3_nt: TGTGCCAGCAGCCAAGAATATGGACAGGGTTATCAGCCCCAGCATTTT; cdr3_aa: CASSQEYGQGYQPQHF
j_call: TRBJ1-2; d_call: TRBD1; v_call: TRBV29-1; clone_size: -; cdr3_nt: TGCAGCGCCACAGGGGGCGACCATAGGGCCTACGGCTACACCTTC; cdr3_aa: CSATGGDHRAYGYTF
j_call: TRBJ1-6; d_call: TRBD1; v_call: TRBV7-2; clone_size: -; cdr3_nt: TGTGCCAGCAGTGACAGGGAAGGAAATTCACCCCTCCACTTT; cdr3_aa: CASSDREGNSPLHF
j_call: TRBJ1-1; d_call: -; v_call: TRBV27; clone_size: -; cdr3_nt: TGTGCCAGCAGTTTATCGTGGAGCGCTGAAGCTTTCTTT; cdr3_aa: CASSLSWSAEAFF
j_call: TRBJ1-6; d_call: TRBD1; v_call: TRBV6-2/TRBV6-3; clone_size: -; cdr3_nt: TGTGCCAGCAGCCCGGACAGGGCTCCCGTTTATAATTCACCCCTCCACTTT; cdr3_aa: CASSPDRAPVYNSPLHF
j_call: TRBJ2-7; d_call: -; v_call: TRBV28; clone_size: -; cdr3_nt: TGTGCCACCTATAACATGAGGGGGAGCTCCTACGAGCAGTACTTC; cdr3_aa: CATYNMRGSSYEQYF